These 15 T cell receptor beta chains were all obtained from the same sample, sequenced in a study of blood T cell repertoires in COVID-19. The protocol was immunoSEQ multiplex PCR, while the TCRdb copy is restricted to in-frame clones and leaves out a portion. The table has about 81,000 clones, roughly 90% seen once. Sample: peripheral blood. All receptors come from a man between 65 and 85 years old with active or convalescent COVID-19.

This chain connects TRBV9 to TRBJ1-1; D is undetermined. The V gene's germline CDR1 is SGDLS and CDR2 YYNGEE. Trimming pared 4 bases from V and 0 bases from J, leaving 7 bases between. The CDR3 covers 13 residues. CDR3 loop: CASSPSMNTEAFF. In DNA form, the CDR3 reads TGTGCCAGCAGCCCTAGTATGAACACTGAAGCTTTCTTT.

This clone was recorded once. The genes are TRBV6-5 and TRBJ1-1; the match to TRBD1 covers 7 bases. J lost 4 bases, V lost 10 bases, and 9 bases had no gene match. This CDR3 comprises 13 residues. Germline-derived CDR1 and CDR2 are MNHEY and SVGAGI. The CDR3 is CATRRQGTTEAFF. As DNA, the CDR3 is TGTGCCACTAGAAGACAGGGAACCACTGAAGCTTTCTTT.

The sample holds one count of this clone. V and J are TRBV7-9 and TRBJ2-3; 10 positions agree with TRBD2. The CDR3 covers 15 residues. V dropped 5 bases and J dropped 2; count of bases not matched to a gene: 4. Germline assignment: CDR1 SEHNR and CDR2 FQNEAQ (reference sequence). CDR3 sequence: CASSPLAGVTDTQYF. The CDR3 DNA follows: TGTGCCAGCAGCCCCCTAGCGGGGGTCACAGATACGCAGTATTTT.

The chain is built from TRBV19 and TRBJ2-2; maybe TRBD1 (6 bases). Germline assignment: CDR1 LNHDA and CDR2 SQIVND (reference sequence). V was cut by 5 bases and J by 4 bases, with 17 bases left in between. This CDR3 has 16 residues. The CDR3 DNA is TGTGCCAGTAGTTTACAGGGTACGAAAGGCACCGGGGAGCTGTTTTTT. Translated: CASSLQGTKGTGELFF.

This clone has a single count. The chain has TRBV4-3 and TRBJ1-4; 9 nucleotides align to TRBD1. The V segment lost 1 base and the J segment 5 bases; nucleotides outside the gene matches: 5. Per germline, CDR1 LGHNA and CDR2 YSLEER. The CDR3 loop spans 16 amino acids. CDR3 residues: CASSQGPQGANEKLFF. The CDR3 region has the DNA TGCGCCAGCAGCCAAGGACCACAGGGGGCGAATGAAAAACTGTTTTTT.

The CDR3 here is CASSLRTGGGGNTEAFF. CDR3 nucleotide sequence: TGTGCCAGCAGCTTACGGACGGGAGGAGGTGGGAACACTGAAGCTTTCTTT. The V call is TRBV11-3, the J call TRBJ1-1; D is unclear. The CDR3 spans 17 residues. Deletions cut 2 bases from V and 1 base from J, with 17 bases between. Germline V gene lookup returns CDR1 SGHNT and CDR2 YENEEA.

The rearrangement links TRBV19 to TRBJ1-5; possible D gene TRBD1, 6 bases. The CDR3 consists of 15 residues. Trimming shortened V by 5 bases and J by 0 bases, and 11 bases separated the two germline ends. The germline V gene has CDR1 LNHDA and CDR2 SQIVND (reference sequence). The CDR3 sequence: CASSRAGDSNQPQHF. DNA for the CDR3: TGTGCCAGTAGTCGTGCAGGGGATAGCAATCAGCCCCAGCATTTT.

Written as DNA, the CDR3 is TGCGCCAGCAGCCTTGGGACAGCTAATGATTTCTACGAGCAGTACTTC. This translates into CASSLGTANDFYEQYF. The chain employs TRBV5-1 and TRBJ2-7; 7 nucleotides line up with TRBD1. Germline V CDR1 and CDR2: SGHRS, YFSETQ. J was trimmed by 3 bases and V by 4 bases; bases with no gene match: 13. This CDR3 region has 16 residues. The variable domain in full, completed from reference TRBV5-1 and TRBJ2-7, reads KAGVTQTPRYLIKTRGQQVTLSCSPISGHRSVSWYQQTPGQGLQFLFEYFSETQRNKGNFPGRFSGRQFSNSRSEMNVSTLELGDSALYLCASSLGTANDFYEQYFGPGTRLTVT.

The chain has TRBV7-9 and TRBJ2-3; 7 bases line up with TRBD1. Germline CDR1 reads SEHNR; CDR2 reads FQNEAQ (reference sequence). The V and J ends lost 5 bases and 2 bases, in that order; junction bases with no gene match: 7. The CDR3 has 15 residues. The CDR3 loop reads CASSLGTANTDTQYF. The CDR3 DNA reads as TGTGCCAGCAGCCTCGGGACAGCTAACACAGATACGCAGTATTTT.

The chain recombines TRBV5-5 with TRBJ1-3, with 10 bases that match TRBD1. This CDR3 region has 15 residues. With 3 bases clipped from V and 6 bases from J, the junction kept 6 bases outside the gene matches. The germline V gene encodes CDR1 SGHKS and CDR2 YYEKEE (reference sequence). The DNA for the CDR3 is TGTGCCAGCAGCTCAGATGGGACAGGGGTAAACACCATATATTTT. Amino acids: CASSSDGTGVNTIYF. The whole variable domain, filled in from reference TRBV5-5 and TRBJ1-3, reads DAGVTQSPTHLIKTRGQQVTLRCSPISGHKSVSWYQQVLGQGPQFIFQYYEKEERGRGNFPDRFSARQFPNYSSELNVNALLLGDSALYLCASSSDGTGVNTIYFGEGSWLTVV.

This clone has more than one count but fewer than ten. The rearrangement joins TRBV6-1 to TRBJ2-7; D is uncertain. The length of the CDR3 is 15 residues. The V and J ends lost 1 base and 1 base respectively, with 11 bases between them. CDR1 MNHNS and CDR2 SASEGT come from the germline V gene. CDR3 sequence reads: CASSEEEASSYEQYF. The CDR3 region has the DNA TGTGCCAGCAGTGAAGAAGAGGCCAGTTCCTACGAGCAGTACTTC.

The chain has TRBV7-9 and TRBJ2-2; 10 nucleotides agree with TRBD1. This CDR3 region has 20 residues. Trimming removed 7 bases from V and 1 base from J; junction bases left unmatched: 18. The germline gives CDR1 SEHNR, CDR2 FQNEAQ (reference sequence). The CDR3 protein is CASTLTGTGAWGLNTGELFF. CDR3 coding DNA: TGTGCCAGCACCCTCACCGGGACAGGGGCTTGGGGTTTGAACACCGGGGAGCTGTTTTTT.

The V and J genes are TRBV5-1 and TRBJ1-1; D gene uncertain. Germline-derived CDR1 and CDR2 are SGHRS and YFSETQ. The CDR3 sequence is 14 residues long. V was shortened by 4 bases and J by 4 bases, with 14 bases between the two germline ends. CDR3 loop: CASSAWEGGTEAFF. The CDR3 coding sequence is TGCGCCAGCAGCGCGTGGGAGGGTGGCACTGAAGCTTTCTTT.

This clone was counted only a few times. The CDR3 is CASSRDRVGTGELFF. The CDR3 bases are TGTGCCAGCAGCCGGGACAGGGTTGGCACCGGGGAGCTGTTTTTT. The rearrangement uses TRBV6-2 or TRBV6-3 and TRBJ2-2; 9 bases line up with TRBD1. The CDR3 length is 15 residues. V lost 6 bases, J lost 4 bases, and 6 bases stayed unmatched. Germline CDR1 reads MNHEY; CDR2 reads SVGEGT.

The CDR3 sequence is CASSSSASGGNTGELFF. DNA of the CDR3: TGCGCCAGCAGCTCTTCCGCTAGCGGGGGAAATACCGGGGAGCTGTTTTTT. The chain joins TRBV5-1 to TRBJ2-2; TRBD2 matches at 10 bases. CDR3 length: 17 amino acids. V gave up 3 bases and J gave up 5 bases; unmatched junction bases: 10. CDR1 and CDR2 from the germline V gene are SGHRS and YFSETQ.